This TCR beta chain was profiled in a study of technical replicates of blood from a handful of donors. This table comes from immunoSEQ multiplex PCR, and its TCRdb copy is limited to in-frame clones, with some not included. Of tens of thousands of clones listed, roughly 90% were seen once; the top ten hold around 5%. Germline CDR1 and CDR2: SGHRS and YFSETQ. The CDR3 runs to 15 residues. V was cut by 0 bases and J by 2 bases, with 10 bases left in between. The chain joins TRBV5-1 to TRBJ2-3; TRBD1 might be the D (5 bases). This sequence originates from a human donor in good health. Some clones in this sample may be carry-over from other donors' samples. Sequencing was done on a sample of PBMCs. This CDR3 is CASSLGQGPTDTQYF. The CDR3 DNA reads TGCGCCAGCAGCTTGGGCCAGGGCCCCACAGATACGCAGTATTTT.